The source of this T cell receptor beta chain is a study of response to subunit inactivated influenza vaccine. MiXCR, applied by TCRdb to the RT-PCR reads, yields one record per CDR3 protein. The sample includes over 150,000 distinct CDR3 sequences, about a tenth of them seen just once. This CDR3 is 15 amino acids long. Deletions cut 5 bases from V and 2 bases from J, with 16 bases between. The V gene's germline CDR1 is LGHDT and CDR2 YNNKEL (reference sequence). This sequence was found in a man aged 50-60 years who received an inactivated influenza vaccine. This specimen consisted of non-naive T cells sorted from PBMCs, obtained around seven weeks after vaccination. The V and J genes are TRBV3-1 and TRBJ2-7; no reliable D call. The CDR3 here is CASSYRHTGTYEQYF. CDR3 coding DNA: TGTGCCAGCAGCTACCGGCATACTGGGACCTACGAGCAGTACTTC.